Detailed here is one T cell receptor (beta chain). Antigen unknown. TCRdb recomputed calls from the reads with MiXCR, one row per CDR3 protein. This sample carries about 830,000 distinct CDR3 sequences, around a third of them seen once, and the ten largest clones take 9.5% to 15%. The record originates from a study of T cell repertoires in cytomegalovirus infection. The source of this sequence is a human donor in good health (CMV status not recorded). Some clones in this sample may be carry-over from other donors' samples. The sample here was cultured CD8+ T cells from PBMCs, taken from culture after CMV antigen stimulation.

The CDR3 DNA is TGTGCCAGCAGCTCGGACAGGACCGCCTACGAGCAGTACTTC. Its protein is CASSSDRTAYEQYF. The chain uses TRBV5-6 and TRBJ2-7, with 7 bases matching TRBD1. CDR1 SGHDT and CDR2 YYEEEE come from the germline V gene. V gave up 3 bases and J gave up 2 bases; unmatched junction bases: 5. This CDR3 region has 14 residues.